The 30 T cell receptor beta chains listed next were all sequenced from one sample in a study of stem cell transplantation in POMP-related autoinflammatory disease. Clones were sequenced by immunoSEQ multiplex PCR, and TCRdb holds only the in-frame ones, with some missing. The repertoire holds around 26,000 clones, with approximately 78% as singletons. The starting material was CD4+ T cells from PBMCs, obtained before stem cell transplantation. These receptors were collected from a human donor with POMP-related autoinflammation and immune dysregulation (PRAID).

The chain carries TRBV6-4 and TRBJ2-1, with 13 bases fitting TRBD2. Germline assignment: CDR1 MRHNA and CDR2 SNTAGT. This CDR3 is 15 amino acids long. V dropped 6 bases and J dropped 2; count of bases not matched to a gene: 1. The CDR3 loop reads CASSGLAGAYNEQFF. CDR3 sequence (DNA): TGTGCCAGCAGCGGACTAGCGGGAGCCTACAATGAGCAGTTCTTC.

The CDR3: CASSVGAPRIPYEQYF. CDR3 in DNA: TGTGCCAGCAGCGTAGGGGCCCCTCGAATACCCTACGAGCAGTACTTC. This rearrangement joins TRBV9 to TRBJ2-7, with D unclear. The CDR3 has 16 residues. The germline gives CDR1 SGDLS, CDR2 YYNGEE. V was pared by 0 bases and J by 2 bases, with 15 bases between.

V is TRBV29-1 and J is TRBJ1-1; D gene unclear. The ends were cut back, 7 bases at V and 1 base at J, with 10 bases in the middle. The CDR3 totals 12 residues. Per germline, CDR1 SQVTM and CDR2 ANQGSEA. Here the CDR3 reads CSDLGPNTEAFF. CDR3 DNA: TGCAGCGACCTAGGGCCGAACACTGAAGCTTTCTTT.

The CDR3 reads CASSSLFVRWNTEAFF. CDR3 coding DNA: TGTGCCAGCAGTAGTTTATTCGTTAGGTGGAACACTGAAGCTTTCTTT. The chain uses TRBV28 and TRBJ1-1, with D hard to call. The germline V gene encodes CDR1 MDHEN and CDR2 SYDVKM. The CDR3 is 16 amino acids. The V end lost 5 bases, the J end lost 1 base, and 17 bases lay between the germline ends.

The chain uses TRBV5-1 and TRBJ1-3; TRBD1 matches at 7 bases. Germline CDR1 SGHRS, CDR2 YFSETQ. V dropped 6 bases and J dropped 4; count of bases not matched to a gene: 4. The CDR3 extends over 13 amino acids. The CDR3 reads CASTTGSGNTIYF. The CDR3 DNA reads as TGCGCCAGCACGACAGGGTCCGGAAACACCATATATTTT.

This clone was observed a few times. This chain uses TRBV27 with TRBJ1-5, with D possibly being TRBD1 (5 bases). Germline CDR1 is MNHEY and CDR2 is SMNVEV (reference sequence). CDR3 size: 13 residues. Trimming pared 10 bases from V and 1 base from J, leaving 11 bases between. The CDR3 loop reads CATGRGSNQPQHF. The CDR3 DNA sequence: TGTGCCACGGGGAGGGGAAGCAATCAGCCCCAGCATTTT.

This rearrangement joins TRBV4-1 to TRBJ2-5; 10 bases match TRBD2. The V gene's germline CDR1 is MGHRA and CDR2 YSYEKL. V dropped 0 bases and J dropped 1; count of bases not matched to a gene: 8. The CDR3 loop spans 18 amino acids. The CDR3 DNA reads TGCGCCAGCAGCCAAGAGTTCCGGCTAGCGGGGGCCCAAGAGACCCAGTACTTC. Translation gives CASSQEFRLAGAQETQYF.

The chain couples TRBV2 to TRBJ2-5; 11 bases fit TRBD2. The V gene end was trimmed by 6 bases and the J gene end by 3 bases; junction bases not matched to a gene: 6. This CDR3 contains 15 residues. From germline, CDR1 is SNHLY and CDR2 FYNNEI. The CDR3 coding sequence is TGTGCCAGCAGGGGGTTGACTAGCGGGAAAGAGACCCAGTACTTC. It codes for CASRGLTSGKETQYF.

The chain couples TRBV14 to TRBJ1-3; possible D gene TRBD1, 6 bases. V was pared by 1 base and J by 5 bases, with 12 bases between. Looked up from germline, CDR1 is SGHDN and CDR2 is FVKESK. The CDR3 is made up of 15 amino acids. DNA for the CDR3: TGTGCCAGCAGCCAAGGAGAAGGGGGTCGAAACACCATATATTTT. This encodes CASSQGEGGRNTIYF.

The chain couples TRBV5-1 to TRBJ1-6, with 8 bases that match TRBD1. Germline CDR1 SGHRS, CDR2 YFSETQ. V gave up 1 base and J gave up 10 bases; unmatched junction bases: 4. The CDR3 has 14 amino acids. The CDR3 DNA is TGCGCCAGCAGCTTGATCACAGGGGGATCACCCCTCCACTTT. Amino acids: CASSLITGGSPLHF.

The chain combines TRBV6-1 with TRBJ1-3, with 8 bases identical to TRBD1. The V segment lost 5 bases and the J segment 11 bases; nucleotides outside the gene matches: 8. Germline V lookup: CDR1 MNHNS, CDR2 SASEGT. The CDR3 extends over 13 amino acids. CDR3 bases: TGTGCCAGCAGTCCCGGACAGGGCCGTCCCATATATTTT. This gives the protein CASSPGQGRPIYF.

The chain links TRBV6-5 to TRBJ1-4; D not certain. Germline loops: CDR1 MNHEY, CDR2 SVGAGI. The CDR3 length is 15 residues. V lost 0 bases, J lost 5 bases, and 10 bases lay in between. DNA of the CDR3: TGTGCCAGCAGTTACTCCAGGACTGAGAATGAAAAACTGTTTTTT. It yields the protein CASSYSRTENEKLFF.

This sequence joins TRBV7-2 and TRBJ2-7, with 8 bases that match TRBD1. After removal of 2 bases from V and 0 bases from J, the junction contained 15 bases not matched to a gene. The CDR3 totals 19 residues. Germline-derived CDR1 and CDR2 are SGHTA and FQGNSA. The CDR3 protein is CASSLNGGQGTFSSYEQYF. The CDR3 nucleotides are TGTGCCAGCAGCTTAAATGGAGGACAGGGTACCTTTTCCTCCTACGAGCAGTACTTC.

The rearrangement links TRBV2 to TRBJ2-3; 10 bases fit TRBD2. V dropped 6 bases and J dropped 0; count of bases not matched to a gene: 18. Germline CDR1 is SNHLY and CDR2 is FYNNEI. The CDR3 covers 20 residues. CDR3 coding DNA: TGTGCCAGCAGATATACTGGACACTATGGACTAGCGGTTAGCACAGATACGCAGTATTTT. Translation: CASRYTGHYGLAVSTDTQYF.

This clone was found a few times. The V and J genes are TRBV2 and TRBJ1-5; D call uncertain. This CDR3 is built from 15 residues. With 3 bases removed from V and 0 bases from J, the gap between germline ends came to 9 bases. Germline V CDR1 and CDR2: SNHLY, FYNNEI. Here the CDR3 DNA reads TGTGCCAGCAGTGAGGCCAGGCATAGCAATCAGCCCCAGCATTTT. As protein: CASSEARHSNQPQHF.

V usage is TRBV29-1 and J usage is TRBJ2-3; no reliable D call. Germline V lookup: CDR1 SQVTM, CDR2 ANQGSEA. With 3 bases removed from V and 3 bases from J, the gap between germline ends came to 7 bases. CDR3 length: 12 amino acids. The DNA for the CDR3 is TGCAGCGTTGACTGGGAAACAGATACGCAGTATTTT. Translated: CSVDWETDTQYF.

This rearrangement joins TRBV21-1 to TRBJ1-2. TRBV21-1 is a pseudogene. The CDR3 is 20 residues long. In DNA, the CDR3 is TGTGCCAGCAGCAAAGCCTGGGAGTGGCTAGGGCAGGGCCCCAACTATGGCTACACCTTC. Its translation: CASSKAWEWLGQGPNYGYTF.

The J gene is TRBJ1-1, the V gene TRBV18; D might be TRBD1 (5 bases). The CDR3 is 14 residues long. V was trimmed by 1 base and J by 2 bases, leaving 8 bases between them. CDR1 and CDR2 from the germline V gene are KGHSH and LQKENI. This CDR3 reads CASSPRRGNTEAFF. DNA of the CDR3: TGTGCCAGCTCACCACGTAGGGGTAACACTGAAGCTTTCTTT. Full variable domain (missing parts from reference TRBV18 and TRBJ1-1): NAGVMQNPRHLVRRRGQEARLRCSPMKGHSHVYWYRQLPEEGLKFMVYLQKENIIDESGMPKERFSAEFPKEGPSILRIQQVVRGDSAAYFCASSPRRGNTEAFFGQGTRLTVV.

The chain recombines TRBV27 with TRBJ2-6; D might be TRBD1 (5 bases). The germline V gene has CDR1 MNHEY and CDR2 SMNVEV (reference sequence). Trimming shortened V by 3 bases and J by 5 bases, and 14 bases separated the two germline ends. The CDR3 is 16 residues long. DNA of the CDR3: TGTGCCAGCAGTTTCAACAGGCCAAGGTGGGCCAACGTCCTGACTTTC. Protein product: CASSFNRPRWANVLTF.

The chain employs TRBV13 and TRBJ2-7; the match to TRBD2 covers 12 bases. Germline V gives CDR1 PRHDT, CDR2 FYEKMQ (reference sequence). CDR3 length: 16 residues. V dropped 4 bases and J dropped 3; count of bases not matched to a gene: 7. The CDR3, as DNA: TGTGCCAGCAGCTCCAGAGGACTAGCGGGACTCTACGAGCAGTACTTC. Amino acids: CASSSRGLAGLYEQYF. The full variable domain, its missing parts supplied by reference TRBV13 and TRBJ2-7, is AAGVIQSPRHLIKEKRETATLKCYPIPRHDTVYWYQQGPGQDPQFLISFYEKMQSDKGSIPDRFSAQQFSDYHSELNMSSLELGDSALYFCASSSRGLAGLYEQYFGPGTRLTVT.

This chain connects TRBV10-3 to TRBJ2-7, with 7 bases identical to TRBD2. Looked up from germline, CDR1 is ENHRY and CDR2 is SYGVKD. With V trimmed by 2 bases and J by 5 bases, 6 bases remained unmatched. The CDR3 spans 14 residues. The CDR3 loop is CAISEGRGGDEQYF. The CDR3, as DNA: TGTGCCATCAGTGAGGGGAGGGGTGGCGACGAGCAGTACTTC.

This clone was observed a handful of times. The V and J genes are TRBV19 and TRBJ2-7; 9 nucleotides align to TRBD2. J was trimmed by 7 bases and V by 1 base; bases with no gene match: 5. In germline, CDR1 is LNHDA, CDR2 SQIVND (reference sequence). There are 14 residues in the CDR3. CDR3 DNA: TGTGCCAGTAGTATAGTCGGTAGCGGGAGTGAGCAGTACTTC. It specifies CASSIVGSGSEQYF.

This chain uses TRBV5-6 with TRBJ2-5; perhaps TRBD1 as D (7 bases). There are 13 residues in the CDR3. With 5 bases removed from V and 4 bases from J, the gap between germline ends came to 12 bases. In germline, CDR1 is SGHDT, CDR2 YYEEEE. The DNA for the CDR3 is TGTGCCAGCAGACGTCAGGGGGGAGAGACCCAGTACTTC. It yields the protein CASRRQGGETQYF.

This clone has more than one count but fewer than ten. V usage is TRBV5-3 and J usage is TRBJ1-2; 11 bases are a match to TRBD1. TRBV5-3 is an ORF, and what it does is uncertain. The junction had 4 bases not matched to a gene; V was cut back by 4 bases and J by 5 bases. CDR3 length equals 14 residues. DNA of the CDR3: TGTGCCAGAAGCGTCCGGGACAGGGGGTATGGCTACACCTTC. This gives the protein CARSVRDRGYGYTF.

J is TRBJ2-5 and V is TRBV19; 9 bases match TRBD2. CDR1 LNHDA and CDR2 SQIVND come from the germline V gene (reference sequence). The CDR3 sequence is 14 residues long. J lost 3 bases, V lost 5 bases, and 4 bases had no gene match. The CDR3: CASSGVAGEETQYF. The CDR3 nucleotides are TGTGCCAGTAGTGGAGTAGCGGGAGAAGAGACCCAGTACTTC. Variable domain in full (rest from reference TRBV19 and TRBJ2-5): DGGITQSPKYLFRKEGQNVTLSCEQNLNHDAMYWYRQDPGQGLRLIYYSQIVNDFQKGDIAEGYSVSREKKESFPLTVTSAQKNPTAFYLCASSGVAGEETQYFGPGTRLLVL.

The chain is built from TRBV19 and TRBJ1-5, with 7 bases lining up with TRBD1. CDR3 length: 16 amino acids. V shed 2 bases, J shed 6 bases, and the junction held 10 bases outside the gene matches. Germline V gene lookup returns CDR1 LNHDA and CDR2 SQIVND (reference sequence). CDR3 coding DNA: TGTGCCAGTAGTATACCTGGGGCAGGGGGGTTTCAGCCCCAGCATTTT. Translated: CASSIPGAGGFQPQHF.

This clone was seen more than once but under ten times. The chain links TRBV19 to TRBJ1-4; 8 bases are a match to TRBD1. V gave up 2 bases and J gave up 7 bases; unmatched junction bases: 6. Germline loops: CDR1 LNHDA, CDR2 SQIVND (reference sequence). The CDR3 extends over 15 amino acids. CDR3 loop: CASSIRGQGAEKLFF. The CDR3 region has the DNA TGTGCCAGTAGTATAAGAGGACAGGGAGCTGAAAAACTGTTTTTT.

The V and J genes are TRBV9 and TRBJ2-2, with unresolved D. The CDR3 covers 12 residues. The germline V and J ends were trimmed by 8 bases and 0 bases, with 5 bases remaining between them. The V gene's germline CDR1 is SGDLS and CDR2 YYNGEE. This CDR3 is CASGTNTGELFF. For the CDR3, the DNA is TGTGCCAGTGGAACGAACACCGGGGAGCTGTTTTTT.

The rearrangement uses TRBV21-1 and TRBJ2-2; the D call of TRBD1 is as the table states it, not checked on the DNA. TRBV21-1 is a pseudogene locus. The CDR3 spans 16 residues. The CDR3 protein is CASSKVGTPRGGELFF. The CDR3 bases are TGTGCCAGCAGCAAAGTTGGGACACCCCGTGGCGGGGAGCTGTTTTTT.

This clone was detected only once. V is TRBV9 and J is TRBJ1-6; 9 positions match TRBD1. The CDR3 has 16 residues. CDR1 and CDR2 from the germline V gene are SGDLS and YYNGEE. V lost 5 bases to trimming and J lost 2 bases; unmatched junction nucleotides: 5. The CDR3: CASSLTGGAYNSPLHF. The CDR3 DNA reads as TGTGCCAGCAGTCTAACAGGGGGCGCCTATAATTCACCCCTCCACTTT.